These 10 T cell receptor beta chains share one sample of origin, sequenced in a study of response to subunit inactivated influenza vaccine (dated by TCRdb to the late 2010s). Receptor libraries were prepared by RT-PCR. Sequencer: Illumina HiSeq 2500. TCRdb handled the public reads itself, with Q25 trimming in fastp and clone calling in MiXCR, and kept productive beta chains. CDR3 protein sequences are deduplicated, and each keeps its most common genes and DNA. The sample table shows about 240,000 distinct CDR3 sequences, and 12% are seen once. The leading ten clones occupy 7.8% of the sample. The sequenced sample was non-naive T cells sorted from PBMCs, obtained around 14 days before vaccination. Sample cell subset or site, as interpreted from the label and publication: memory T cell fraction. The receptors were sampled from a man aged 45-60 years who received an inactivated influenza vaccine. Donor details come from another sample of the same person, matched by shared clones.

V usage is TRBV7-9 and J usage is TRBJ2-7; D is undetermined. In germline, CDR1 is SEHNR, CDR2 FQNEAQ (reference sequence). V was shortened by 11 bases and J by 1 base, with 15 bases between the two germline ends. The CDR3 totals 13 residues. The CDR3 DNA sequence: TGTGCCGCCGGGCTGTCGGGTTCCTACGAGCAGTACTTC. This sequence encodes CAAGLSGSYEQYF.

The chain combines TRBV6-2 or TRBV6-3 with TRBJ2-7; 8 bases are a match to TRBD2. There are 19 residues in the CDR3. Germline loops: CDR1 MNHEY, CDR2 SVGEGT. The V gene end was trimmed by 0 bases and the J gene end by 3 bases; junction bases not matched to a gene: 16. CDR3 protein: CASSYSIGDFLAGLYEQYF. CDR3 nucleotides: TGTGCCAGCAGTTACTCGATAGGGGACTTTCTAGCGGGCCTCTACGAGCAGTACTTC.

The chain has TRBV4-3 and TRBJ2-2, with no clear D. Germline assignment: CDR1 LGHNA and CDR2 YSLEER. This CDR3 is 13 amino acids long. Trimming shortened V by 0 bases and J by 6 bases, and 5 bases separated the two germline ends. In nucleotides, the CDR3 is TGCGCCAGCAGCCAAGAGACTCCCGGGGAGCTGTTTTTT. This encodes CASSQETPGELFF.

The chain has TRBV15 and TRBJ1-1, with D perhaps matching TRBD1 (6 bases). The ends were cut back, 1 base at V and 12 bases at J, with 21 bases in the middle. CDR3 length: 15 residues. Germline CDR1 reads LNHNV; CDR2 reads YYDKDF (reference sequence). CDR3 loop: CATSRVIGGATSTFF. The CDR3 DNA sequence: TGTGCCACCAGCAGAGTTATCGGGGGCGCGACGTCAACTTTCTTT.

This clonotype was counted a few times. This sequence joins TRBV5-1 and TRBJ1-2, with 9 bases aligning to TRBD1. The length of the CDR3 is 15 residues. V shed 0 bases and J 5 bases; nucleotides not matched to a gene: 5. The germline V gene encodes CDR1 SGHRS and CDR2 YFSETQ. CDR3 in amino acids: CASSLVQGASYGYTF. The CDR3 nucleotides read TGCGCCAGCAGCTTGGTACAGGGGGCTTCTTATGGCTACACCTTC.

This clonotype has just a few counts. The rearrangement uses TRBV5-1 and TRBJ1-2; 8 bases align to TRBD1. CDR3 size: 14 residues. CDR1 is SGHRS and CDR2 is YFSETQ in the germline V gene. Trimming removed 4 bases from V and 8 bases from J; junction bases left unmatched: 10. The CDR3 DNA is TGCGCCAGCAGCCCCCCGAACCAGGGGGCCGGCTACACCTTC. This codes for CASSPPNQGAGYTF.

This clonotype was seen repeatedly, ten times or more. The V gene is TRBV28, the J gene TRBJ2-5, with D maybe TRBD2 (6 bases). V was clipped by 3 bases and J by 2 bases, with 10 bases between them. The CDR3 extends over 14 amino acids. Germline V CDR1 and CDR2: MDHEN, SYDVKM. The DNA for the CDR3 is TGTGCCAGCAGTTTTTTCGGGGGTCAAGAGACCCAGTACTTC. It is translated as CASSFFGGQETQYF.

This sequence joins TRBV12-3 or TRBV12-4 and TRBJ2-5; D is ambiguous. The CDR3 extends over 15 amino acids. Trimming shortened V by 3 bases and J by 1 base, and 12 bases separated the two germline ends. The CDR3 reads CASSFSHSAQETQYF. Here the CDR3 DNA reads TGTGCCAGCAGTTTTTCACACTCCGCCCAAGAGACCCAGTACTTC.

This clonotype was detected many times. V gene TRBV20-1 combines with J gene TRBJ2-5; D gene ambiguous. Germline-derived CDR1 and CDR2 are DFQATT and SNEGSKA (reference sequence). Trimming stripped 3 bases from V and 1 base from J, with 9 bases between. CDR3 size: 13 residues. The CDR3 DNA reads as TGCAGTGCTAGTTTGGGGATCCAAGAGACCCAGTACTTC. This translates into CSASLGIQETQYF.

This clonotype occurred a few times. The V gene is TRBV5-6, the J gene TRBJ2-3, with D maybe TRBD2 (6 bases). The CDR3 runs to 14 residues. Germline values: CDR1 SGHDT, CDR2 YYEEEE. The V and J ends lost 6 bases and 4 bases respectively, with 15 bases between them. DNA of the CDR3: TGTGCCAGCACTCGGGACTGGAAGGCAGATACGCAGTATTTT. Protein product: CASTRDWKADTQYF.